These 20 T cell receptor beta chains originate from one sample sequenced in a study of T cell responses to AZD1222 COVID-19 vaccine (dated by TCRdb to 2020 to 2023). Sample time point, as interpreted from the label and publication: baseline before first vaccination. The receptor library was made with the immunoSEQ multiplex PCR assay. What TCRdb holds here is the immuneACCESS table cut down to in-frame rearrangements. Part of the clones is not present; checked against another copy, under half of the missing clones reflect an unresolved V gene, and the others are unexplained. This sample holds around 95,000 clones; approximately 91% were observed only once. The top ten constitute over 1.5% of the sample. The sample here was peripheral blood, taken on day 0 of AZD1222 vaccination. Receptor source: an adult in good health.

The V gene is TRBV2, the J gene TRBJ2-7; perhaps TRBD2 as D (6 bases). The V gene lost 3 bases and the J gene lost 5 bases, with 11 bases spanning the gap. There are 13 residues in the CDR3. From germline, CDR1 is SNHLY and CDR2 FYNNEI. CDR3 sequence reads: CASSEIGGNEQYF. CDR3 coding DNA: TGTGCCAGCAGTGAGATCGGAGGGAACGAGCAGTACTTC.

The rearrangement joins TRBV18 to TRBJ1-1, with D unresolved. The CDR3 consists of 15 residues. V was clipped by 2 bases and J by 3 bases, with 13 bases between them. Germline V gene data show CDR1 as KGHSH and CDR2 as LQKENI. The CDR3 loop reads CASSPTPVAYTEAFF. CDR3 in DNA: TGTGCCAGCTCACCAACGCCGGTTGCGTACACTGAAGCTTTCTTT.

The chain joins TRBV27 to TRBJ1-6, with 9 bases identical to TRBD1. Germline assignment: CDR1 MNHEY and CDR2 SMNVEV (reference sequence). The CDR3 has 15 residues. After removal of 4 bases from V and 7 bases from J, the junction contained 5 bases not matched to a gene. The CDR3 region is CASSSGQGLNSPLHF. DNA for the CDR3: TGTGCCAGCAGTTCGGGACAGGGTTTAAATTCACCCCTCCACTTT.

CDR3 nucleotide sequence: TGTGCCAGCTCCAGGACTAGAGGCTACGAGCAGTACTTC. This codes for CASSRTRGYEQYF. This sequence joins TRBV27 and TRBJ2-7; 7 nucleotides align to TRBD2. CDR1 MNHEY and CDR2 SMNVEV come from the germline V gene (reference sequence). V lost 8 bases to trimming and J lost 3 bases; unmatched junction nucleotides: 7. This CDR3 contains 13 residues.

This chain links TRBV6-5 with TRBJ1-1; weak D call: TRBD1 (6 bases). V lost 6 bases, J lost 3 bases, and 11 bases lay in between. The CDR3 covers 13 residues. Per germline, CDR1 MNHEY and CDR2 SVGAGI. CDR3 sequence (DNA): TGTGCCAGCAGGGACAGCGGGTACACTGAAGCTTTCTTT. Amino acids: CASRDSGYTEAFF.

The chain joins TRBV2 to TRBJ2-1; D is perhaps TRBD1 (7 bases). The ends were cut back, 3 bases at V and 3 bases at J, with 12 bases in the middle. This CDR3 has 15 residues. Germline assignment: CDR1 SNHLY and CDR2 FYNNEI. The CDR3 spells CASSDGQGGYNEQFF. The CDR3, as DNA: TGTGCCAGCAGTGATGGGCAGGGGGGCTACAATGAGCAGTTCTTC.

Only one count was recorded for this clone. This chain links TRBV3-1 (or the pseudogene TRBV3-2) with TRBJ2-1, with D unresolved. Looked up from germline, CDR1 is LGHDT and CDR2 is YNNKEL (reference sequence). With 4 bases removed from V and 5 bases from J, the gap between germline ends came to 12 bases. The CDR3 spans 14 residues. The DNA for the CDR3 is TGTGCCAGCAGCCCCTCTAGAACAAACAATGAGCAGTTCTTC. Its protein product is CASSPSRTNNEQFF.

This clone occurred once. The chain employs TRBV19 and TRBJ2-7, with a weak D call TRBD2 (5 bases). Between the trimmed V and J ends, which lost 3 bases and 1 base, there was a span of 10 bases. The CDR3 extends over 14 amino acids. CDR1 is LNHDA, CDR2 SQIVND, per germline (reference sequence). CDR3 bases: TGTGCCAGTAGTATCGCCGGGGTATCCTACGAGCAGTACTTC. Its translation: CASSIAGVSYEQYF.

This rearrangement joins TRBV2 to TRBJ2-7; weak D call: TRBD1 (6 bases). The CDR3 sequence is 15 residues long. The germline V gene has CDR1 SNHLY and CDR2 FYNNEI. V was cut by 3 bases and J by 0 bases, with 12 bases left in between. As DNA, the CDR3 is TGTGCCAGCAGTGACTTAGGACAGCTCTCCTACGAGCAGTACTTC. Its protein is CASSDLGQLSYEQYF.

The chain employs TRBV9 and TRBJ2-3; TRBD2 agrees at 10 bases. Germline assignment: CDR1 SGDLS and CDR2 YYNGEE. The CDR3 spans 16 residues. The junction had 3 bases not matched to a gene; V was cut back by 1 base and J by 1 base. The CDR3 nucleotides are TGTGCCAGCAGCGTAACCCTAGCGGGGGGCACAGATACGCAGTATTTT. Protein: CASSVTLAGGTDTQYF.

The genes are TRBV5-1 and TRBJ2-4; the D gene is possibly TRBD2 (5 bases). Germline V lookup: CDR1 SGHRS, CDR2 YFSETQ. The CDR3 extends over 15 amino acids. V was shortened by 2 bases and J by 2 bases, with 11 bases between the two germline ends. CDR3 sequence (DNA): TGCGCCAGCAGCTTAGATACGACTACCAAAAACATTCAGTACTTC. Translation gives CASSLDTTTKNIQYF. The variable domain in full, completed from reference TRBV5-1 and TRBJ2-4, reads KAGVTQTPRYLIKTRGQQVTLSCSPISGHRSVSWYQQTPGQGLQFLFEYFSETQRNKGNFPGRFSGRQFSNSRSEMNVSTLELGDSALYLCASSLDTTTKNIQYFGAGTRLSVL.

This chain links TRBV7-2 with TRBJ2-1; D ambiguous. The CDR3 runs to 15 residues. The V gene lost 0 bases and the J gene lost 0 bases, with 6 bases spanning the gap. The germline V gene has CDR1 SGHTA and CDR2 FQGNSA. The CDR3: CASSLAGSSYNEQFF. Here the CDR3 DNA reads TGTGCCAGCAGCTTAGCGGGAAGCTCCTACAATGAGCAGTTCTTC.

The chain carries TRBV28 and TRBJ1-4, with TRBD1 identical over 10 bases. CDR3 length: 17 amino acids. J lost 0 bases, V lost 4 bases, and 5 bases had no gene match. Per the germline V gene, CDR1 is MDHEN and CDR2 is SYDVKM. For the CDR3, the DNA is TGTGCCAGCAGTTACCCGGGACAGGGGACAACTAATGAAAAACTGTTTTTT. It codes for CASSYPGQGTTNEKLFF.

The chain has TRBV4-1 and TRBJ2-7; 7 bases are a match to TRBD1. The CDR3 runs to 14 residues. The V and J ends lost 4 bases and 3 bases, in that order; junction bases with no gene match: 6. Germline loops: CDR1 MGHRA, CDR2 YSYEKL. The CDR3 DNA is TGCGCCAGCAGCCCGGGACAGCCGAACTACGAGCAGTACTTC. This codes for CASSPGQPNYEQYF.

The rearrangement links TRBV28 to TRBJ2-1; 12 bases fit TRBD2. There are 16 residues in the CDR3. Germline V gene data show CDR1 as MDHEN and CDR2 as SYDVKM. J lost 9 bases, V lost 5 bases, and 11 bases had no gene match. The DNA of the CDR3 is TGTGCCAGCAGTCTAGGGGGACTAGCGGGTCAGGGTGAGCAGTTCTTC. This gives the protein CASSLGGLAGQGEQFF.

The chain joins TRBV28 to TRBJ1-4; the D gene is possibly TRBD1 (5 bases). V was shortened by 6 bases and J by 4 bases, with 12 bases between the two germline ends. The CDR3 is made up of 14 amino acids. In germline, CDR1 is MDHEN, CDR2 SYDVKM. The CDR3 protein is CASRRGQDNEKLFF. The CDR3 nucleotides read TGTGCCAGCAGGCGGGGCCAGGATAATGAAAAACTGTTTTTT.

The V gene is TRBV28, the J gene TRBJ2-7; D not certain. The germline V gene has CDR1 MDHEN and CDR2 SYDVKM. V was shortened by 6 bases and J by 0 bases, with 15 bases between the two germline ends. This CDR3 has 15 residues. The CDR3 bases are TGTGCCAGCAGGATCATTAGCACGGCCTCCTACGAGCAGTACTTC. Its protein is CASRIISTASYEQYF.

The chain is built from TRBV27 and TRBJ2-7; 12 bases fit TRBD2. The CDR3 totals 16 residues. Trimming took 1 base from V and 2 from J; bases not matched to a gene: 3. Germline CDR1 is MNHEY and CDR2 is SMNVEV (reference sequence). CDR3 residues: CASSLWTSGNPYEQYF. The CDR3 DNA is TGTGCCAGCAGTTTATGGACTAGCGGGAACCCCTACGAGCAGTACTTC.

This clone occurred once. The chain recombines TRBV27 with TRBJ2-2; 7 bases fit TRBD1. Germline V gene lookup returns CDR1 MNHEY and CDR2 SMNVEV (reference sequence). This CDR3 has 15 amino acids. V shed 3 bases, J shed 1 base, and the junction held 2 bases outside the gene matches. The DNA for the CDR3 is TGTGCCAGCAGTTTGGCAGGGGGGAACACCGGGGAGCTGTTTTTT. Its translation is CASSLAGGNTGELFF.

V usage is TRBV5-1 and J usage is TRBJ2-7; D is uncertain. This CDR3 region has 12 residues. The germline V gene has CDR1 SGHRS and CDR2 YFSETQ. V was cut by 4 bases and J by 3 bases, with 8 bases left in between. The CDR3 loop reads CASSEVDYEQYF. The CDR3 DNA sequence: TGCGCCAGCAGCGAAGTAGACTACGAGCAGTACTTC.